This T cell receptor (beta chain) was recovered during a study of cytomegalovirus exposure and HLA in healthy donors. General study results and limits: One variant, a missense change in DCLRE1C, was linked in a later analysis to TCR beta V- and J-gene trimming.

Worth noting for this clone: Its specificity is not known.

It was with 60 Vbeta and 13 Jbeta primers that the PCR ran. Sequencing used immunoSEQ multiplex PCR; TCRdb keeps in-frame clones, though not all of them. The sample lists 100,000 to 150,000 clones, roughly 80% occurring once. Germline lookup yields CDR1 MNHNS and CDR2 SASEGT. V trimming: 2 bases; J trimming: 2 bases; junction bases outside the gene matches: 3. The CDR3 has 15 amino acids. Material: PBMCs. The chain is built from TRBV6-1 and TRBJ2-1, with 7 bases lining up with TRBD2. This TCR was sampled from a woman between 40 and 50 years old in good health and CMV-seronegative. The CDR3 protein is CASSEIAGTYNEQFF. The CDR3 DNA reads TGTGCCAGCAGTGAAATAGCGGGTACCTACAATGAGCAGTTCTTC.